A single sample gave rise to the 14 T cell receptor beta chains below, sequenced in a study of human T cells and chemical hapten exposure. Stated time point: patch test 1, 2 weeks after DPC sensitization. Treatment indicated: therapeutic diphenylcyclopropenone sensitization with weekly scalp DPC. TCRdb passed the RACE reads through MiXCR, listing each CDR3 protein once. The sample comprises around 74,000 distinct CDR3 sequences, approximately 35% of which are singletons, and roughly 10% rests with the top ten. The material was whole blood, obtained in connection with sensitization to the hapten diphenylcyclopropenone (DPC). The receptors were sampled from a middle-aged man with alopecia areata. Some clones in this sample may be carry-over from other donors' samples.

In nucleotides, the CDR3 is TGTGCCAGCTCACCACCGACAGGGGTGACCACAGATACGCAGTATTTT. It specifies CASSPPTGVTTDTQYF. The genes are TRBV18 and TRBJ2-3; 8 positions agree with TRBD1. From germline, CDR1 is KGHSH and CDR2 LQKENI. V was pared by 0 bases and J by 2 bases, with 4 bases of the junction left unmatched. This CDR3 comprises 16 residues.

This clonotype has a single count. The chain uses TRBV19 and TRBJ2-1, with D hard to call. Germline V CDR1 and CDR2: LNHDA, SQIVND (reference sequence). This CDR3 is built from 14 residues. V was shortened by 3 bases and J by 6 bases, with 12 bases between the two germline ends. Here the CDR3 DNA reads TGTGCCAGTAGTATCGGACGGCGGACCAATGAGCAGTTCTTC. This codes for CASSIGRRTNEQFF.

The V call is TRBV7-9, the J call TRBJ2-7; perhaps TRBD1 as D (5 bases). CDR1 SEHNR and CDR2 FQNEAQ come from the germline V gene (reference sequence). Trimming shortened V by 5 bases and J by 3 bases, and 11 bases separated the two germline ends. This CDR3 spans 13 amino acids. The CDR3 region is CASSPPTDYEQYF. CDR3 nucleotides: TGTGCCAGCAGCCCCCCGACAGACTACGAGCAGTACTTC.

V is TRBV20-1 and J is TRBJ2-3; 9 bases line up with TRBD1. Germline lookup yields CDR1 DFQATT and CDR2 SNEGSKA (reference sequence). The CDR3 contains 15 residues. V lost 6 bases to trimming and J lost 2 bases; unmatched junction nucleotides: 9. In DNA, the CDR3 is TGCAGTGCCGTACCGGGACAGGGATTCACAGATACGCAGTATTTT. It yields the protein CSAVPGQGFTDTQYF.

The chain links TRBV4-2 to TRBJ2-3; D is undetermined. Trimming left V 1 base short and J 0 bases short, with 8 bases between. Germline V lookup: CDR1 LGHNA, CDR2 YNFKEQ. This CDR3 has 15 residues. The CDR3 bases are TGTGCCAGCAGCCAAGCTGGTGGGAGCACAGATACGCAGTATTTT. Its protein product is CASSQAGGSTDTQYF.

The gene calls are TRBV20-1 and TRBJ2-7, with 10 nucleotides matching TRBD1. The CDR3 runs to 13 residues. With 5 bases clipped from V and 5 bases from J, the junction kept 6 bases outside the gene matches. Germline CDR1 DFQATT, CDR2 SNEGSKA (reference sequence). Here the CDR3 reads CSALPGTGDEQYF. CDR3 nucleotides: TGCAGTGCTCTTCCCGGGACAGGGGACGAGCAGTACTTC.

This clonotype was detected only a few times. The genes are TRBV6-5 and TRBJ1-3; no definite D call. The CDR3 loop spans 12 amino acids. V lost 6 bases and J 2 bases, leaving 5 bases between the germline ends. Germline V lookup: CDR1 MNHEY, CDR2 SVGAGI. This CDR3 is CASSLPGNTIYF. CDR3 DNA: TGTGCCAGCAGCCTACCTGGAAACACCATATATTTT.

This clonotype was seen more than once but under ten times. The chain has TRBV3-1 and TRBJ1-2; D gene uncertain. Per germline, CDR1 LGHDT and CDR2 YNNKEL (reference sequence). The ends were cut back, 1 base at V and 6 bases at J, with 6 bases in the middle. CDR3 length equals 12 residues. The CDR3 sequence: CASSQGNDGYTF. The CDR3 DNA sequence: TGTGCCAGCAGCCAAGGAAATGATGGCTACACCTTC.

The gene calls are TRBV7-9 and TRBJ1-4; 7 nucleotides match TRBD1. The CDR3 runs to 15 residues. J gave up 7 bases and V 3 bases, and 8 bases lay outside the gene matches. Germline V gene sequence: CDR1 SEHNR, CDR2 FQNEAQ (reference sequence). CDR3 sequence reads: CASSLGFGTAEKLFF. As DNA, the CDR3 is TGTGCCAGCAGCTTGGGGTTCGGGACAGCTGAAAAACTGTTTTTT.

This clonotype was seen a few times. This chain connects TRBV12-3 or TRBV12-4 to TRBJ1-2; D possibly corresponds to TRBD1 (5 bases). The germline V and J ends were trimmed by 7 bases and 0 bases, with 9 bases remaining between them. The CDR3 has 13 amino acids. CDR3 amino acids: CASTDTTNYGYTF. The DNA of the CDR3 is TGTGCCAGCACGGACACTACTAACTATGGCTACACCTTC.

V usage is TRBV20-1 and J usage is TRBJ2-1, with 10 positions matching TRBD2. V lost 2 bases, J lost 9 bases, and 13 bases stayed unmatched. The V gene's germline CDR1 is DFQATT and CDR2 SNEGSKA (reference sequence). The CDR3 spans 16 residues. Here the CDR3 DNA reads TGCAGTGCTAGACCCAGCGGGAGGGCCTTAATTCGTGAGCAGTTCTTC. Its translation is CSARPSGRALIREQFF.

This clonotype has only a few counts. The V gene is TRBV14, the J gene TRBJ2-7; no reliable D call. Trimming removed 1 base from V and 7 bases from J, with 8 bases in between. Germline CDR1 and CDR2: SGHDN and FVKESK. The CDR3 runs to 12 residues. The CDR3 DNA reads as TGTGCCAGCAGCCAAGGGTCCTGGGAGCAGTACTTC. It specifies CASSQGSWEQYF.

This sequence joins TRBV3-1 and TRBJ2-7, with 9 nucleotides matching TRBD1. With 4 bases clipped from V and 7 bases from J, the junction kept 8 bases outside the gene matches. CDR3 length: 14 residues. The V gene's germline CDR1 is LGHDT and CDR2 YNNKEL (reference sequence). This CDR3 reads CASSLRTGDWEQYF. The CDR3 coding sequence is TGTGCCAGCAGCCTACGGACAGGGGATTGGGAGCAGTACTTC.

This clonotype has just a few counts. The CDR3 DNA sequence: TGTGCCAGCAGTCCCACAGGGGCTGGGGCCAACGTCCTGACTTTC. Translated: CASSPTGAGANVLTF. The chain joins TRBV28 to TRBJ2-6, with 7 bases matching TRBD1. V shed 5 bases and J 2 bases; nucleotides not matched to a gene: 3. The CDR3 extends over 15 amino acids. The germline CDR1 and CDR2 sequences are MDHEN and SYDVKM.